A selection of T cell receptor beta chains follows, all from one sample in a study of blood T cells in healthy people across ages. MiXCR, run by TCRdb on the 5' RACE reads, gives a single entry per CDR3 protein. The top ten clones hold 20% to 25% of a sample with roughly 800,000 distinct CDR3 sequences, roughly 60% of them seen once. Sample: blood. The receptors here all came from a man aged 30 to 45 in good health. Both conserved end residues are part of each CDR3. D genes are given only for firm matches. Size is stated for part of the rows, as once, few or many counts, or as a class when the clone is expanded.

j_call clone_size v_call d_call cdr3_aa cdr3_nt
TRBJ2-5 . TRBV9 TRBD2 CASSVALAGVEEETQYF TGTGCCAGCAGCGTAGCACTAGCGGGAGTAGAAGAAGAGACCCAGTACTTC
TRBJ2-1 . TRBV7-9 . CASSTHRSGSSNEQFF TGTGCCAGCAGCACTCACAGATCAGGGTCTTCCAATGAGCAGTTCTTC
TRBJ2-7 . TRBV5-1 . CASSLAPLDPYEQYF TGCGCCAGCAGCTTGGCGCCGCTGGATCCCTACGAGCAGTACTTC
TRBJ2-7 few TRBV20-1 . CSAYPGHTAGPTYEQYF TGCAGTGCCTACCCGGGACACACAGCGGGACCTACCTACGAGCAGTACTTC
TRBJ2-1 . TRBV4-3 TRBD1 CASSYDRVSYNEQFF TGCGCCAGCAGCTACGACAGGGTTTCCTACAATGAGCAGTTCTTC
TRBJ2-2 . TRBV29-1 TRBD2 CSVLLAGRELGGELFF TGCAGCGTTTTACTAGCGGGACGCGAACTGGGCGGGGAGCTGTTTTTT
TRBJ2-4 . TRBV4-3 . CASSQDTGYENIQYF TGCGCCAGCAGCCAAGACACGGGGTACGAAAACATTCAGTACTTC
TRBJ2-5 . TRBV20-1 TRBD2 CSARREVGETQYF TGCAGTGCTAGACGGGAGGTTGGAGAGACCCAGTACTTC
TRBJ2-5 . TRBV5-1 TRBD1 CASMRRGPQETQYF TGCGCCAGCATGCGAAGGGGGCCCCAAGAGACCCAGTACTTC
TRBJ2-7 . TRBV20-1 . CSARETHYEQYF TGCAGTGCTAGAGAAACCCACTACGAGCAGTACTTC
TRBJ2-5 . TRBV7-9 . CASSTHGALPGQTYYERYF TGTGCCAGCAGCACGCACGGAGCCCTGCCTGGGCAAACCTACTACGAGCGGTACTTC
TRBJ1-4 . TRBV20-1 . CSARDIKRDLKKLFF TGCAGTGCTAGAGATATTAAACGGGACCTGAAAAAACTGTTTTTT
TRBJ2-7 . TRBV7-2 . CASRLAIGYEQYF TGTGCCAGCAGGCTAGCTATAGGCTACGAGCAGTACTTC
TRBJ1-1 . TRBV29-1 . CSTLVNTEAFF TGCAGCACCTTAGTGAACACTGAAGCTTTCTTT
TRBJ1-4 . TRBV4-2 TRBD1 CASSQEGTAGGGKLFF TGTGCCAGCAGCCAAGAGGGGACGGCAGGGGGGGGAAAACTGTTTTTT
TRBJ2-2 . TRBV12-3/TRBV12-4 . CASSLVLSEELFF TGTGCCAGCAGTTTAGTTCTGAGTGAGGAGCTGTTTTTT
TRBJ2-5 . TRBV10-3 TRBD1 CATVGQGYETQYF TGTGCCACCGTCGGACAGGGTTATGAGACCCAGTACTTC
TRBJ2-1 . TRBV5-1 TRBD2 CASSFDAGGYNEQFF TGCGCCAGCAGCTTTGACGCGGGGGGTTACAATGAGCAGTTCTTC
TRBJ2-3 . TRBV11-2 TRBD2 CASKPPAGHTDTQYF TGTGCCAGCAAGCCCCCAGCGGGGCACACAGATACGCAGTATTTT
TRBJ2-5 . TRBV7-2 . CASTALGGRETQYF TGTGCCAGCACCGCTTTAGGGGGGCGGGAGACCCAGTACTTC
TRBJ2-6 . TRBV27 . CASSVYRPYSGANVLTF TGTGCCAGCAGTGTTTACAGGCCATACTCTGGGGCCAACGTCCTGACTTTC
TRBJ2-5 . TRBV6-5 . CASSYSIPRAPQETQYF TGTGCCAGCAGTTACTCCATTCCTAGGGCCCCCCAAGAGACCCAGTACTTC
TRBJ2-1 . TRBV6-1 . CASGPLLAAHEQFF TGTGCCAGCGGCCCCTTACTAGCTGCCCATGAGCAGTTCTTC
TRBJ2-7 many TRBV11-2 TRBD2 CASSTISGSSYEQYF TGTGCCAGCAGCACCATTAGCGGGAGCTCCTACGAGCAGTACTTC
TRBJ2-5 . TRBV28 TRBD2 CASSLAGGLADQETQYF TGTGCCAGCAGTTTAGCGGGGGGACTAGCGGACCAAGAGACCCAGTACTTC
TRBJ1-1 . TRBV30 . CAVRGDGLTEAFF TGTGCCGTTAGAGGGGACGGGTTAACTGAAGCTTTCTTT
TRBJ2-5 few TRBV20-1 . CSASPPTLSKAQYF TGCAGTGCTAGCCCCCCGACACTCAGTAAAGCCCAGTACTTC